The sequence of this T cell receptor (beta chain) was determined in a study of blood T cells in healthy people across ages (dated by TCRdb to about 2015). With respect to the entire study: In model experiments, template switching captured about one uniquely barcoded TCR beta cDNA molecule for every two T cells. Age-related changes in TCR beta repertoire diversity were measured in the study by deep sequencing normalized with unique cDNA molecular identifiers. The donors were divided into four age groups: young (average approximately 17 years), middle-aged (around 41), aged (roughly 60) and long-lived (approximately 74). Two additional independent replicas of 1 million unique cDNA reads from the same blood draw were analyzed for two donors (one aged 18 to 30 and one aged 80 or older). To avoid experimental bias, donors of different ages were distributed randomly across sequencing lanes. Broad study findings and their caveats: Because the CMV infection status of the donors was unknown, age-related changes in expanded clonotypes may potentially have been confounded. Bulk unsorted PBMC profiling prevented conclusive comparison of naive and antigen-experienced compartments. The long-lived group showed more naive CD4+ T cells, fewer expanded clones and increased TCR diversity than the aged group, suggesting age selection. Total diversity estimates from one million sequenced T cells were considered lower bounds and underestimates. A strong correlation was found between observed TCR beta diversity and the percentage of naive T cells measured by flow cytometry. As age increased, observed TCR beta diversity per million T cells dropped in a roughly linear way, and a significant reduction was already evident by age around 41.

The CDR3 has 15 amino acids, counting the end cysteine and phenylalanine. The only DNA kept is the CDR3, 45 bases in frame from the first base. Trimmed from V: 3 bases; trimmed from J: 4 bases; junction bases lacking a gene match: 3. The germline V gene specifies MRHNA as CDR1 and SNTAGT as CDR2. This clonotype was picked up many times. The target of this receptor is not known. Per-base quality was not reported, and no clone a single base away is much larger than it. The donors were some 36 Caucasian individuals from Russia, aged roughly 6 to 100 years, who were systemically healthy. Roughly 10 milliliters of peripheral blood were collected from each donor into EDTA-treated Vacutainer tubes. PBMCs were isolated by Ficoll-Paque density-gradient centrifugation, with at least 6.5 million obtained per sample. Trizol reagent was used to extract total RNA from PBMCs, with at least 5 micrograms per sample. For every donor, flow cytometry on a PBMC aliquot measured the percentage of naive CD45RAhigh/CD27high T cells.

Libraries were prepared through 5' RACE. For sequencing, an Illumina HiSeq 2500 was employed. The second PCR ran for roughly 7 to 11 cycles and used a J-beta primer mix along with a sample-barcoded 5' primer. Each TCR beta cDNA molecule received a unique molecular identifier from a template-switch 5' adaptor carrying 12 random nucleotides. Each sample yielded at least 2.5 million CDR3-containing paired-end reads. First-strand cDNA was synthesized from all RNA with the Mint cDNA synthesis kit, primed by a TRBC-specific oligonucleotide. Following uracil-DNA glycosylase treatment, a first 18-cycle PCR with universal primers M1SS and BC2_uni_R was performed on all cDNA. Per the source publication's procedure: Normalization of each sample was performed by random selection of 1 million high-quality reads, each carrying a distinct molecular identifier. Instead of being binned into consensus sequences, reads with shared molecular identifiers were discarded. MiTCR, run with a Q25 quality threshold and the strictest error-elimination algorithm, handled CDR3 identification, clonotype clustering and error correction. A nonparametric unseen species model using Euler transformation provided a lower-bound estimate of total TCR beta diversity. TCRdb reanalyzed the raw reads on its own, using fastp at Q25 for trimming and MiXCR for clone calling, and kept in-frame beta chains. Each CDR3 protein gets just one entry, which takes the most common genes and DNA from the rows behind it. It is TCRdb's table, rather than the study itself, that gives the V and J calls and clone size. In all, the sample holds about 1.8 million distinct CDR3 sequences, and roughly 50% of those were seen once. Around 2.1% of the sample belongs to the ten largest clones.

The sequenced sample was blood. The chain employs TRBV6-4 and TRBJ2-3; 11 of the junction bases match TRBD2. This receptor was taken from a woman in her thirties or forties in good health. CDR3 sequence: CASSDSGGASDTQYF. The nucleotide sequence is given as TGTGCCAGCAGTGATAGCGGGGGGGCCTCAGATACGCAGTATTTT.